This T cell receptor beta chain was obtained from a study of blood T cells in healthy people across ages (dated by TCRdb to between 2015 and 2016). Study-wide context: In model experiments, template switching captured roughly one uniquely barcoded TCR beta cDNA molecule for every two T cells. To avoid experimental bias, donors of different ages were spread randomly across the sequencing lanes. Donors were grouped into four age groups: young (average 16 years), middle-aged (approximately 41), aged (about 59) and long-lived (about 89). To track age-related changes in TCR beta repertoire diversity, the study relied on deep sequencing normalized with unique cDNA molecular identifiers. Using the same blood draw, the study looked at two additional independent replicas of 1 million unique cDNA reads for two donors, one aged 18 to 30 and the other aged 80 or older. The investigation overall reported the following: Because the CMV infection status of the donors was unknown, age-related changes in expanded clonotypes may potentially have been confounded. The long-lived group showed more naive CD4+ T cells, fewer expanded clones and increased TCR diversity than the aged group, suggesting age selection. Since profiling was done on bulk unsorted PBMCs, naive and antigen-experienced compartments could not be conclusively compared. Estimates of total diversity from one million sequenced T cells were regarded as lower bounds and underestimates. Observed TCR beta diversity correlated strongly with the percentage of naive T cells measured by flow cytometry. As age increased, observed TCR beta diversity per million T cells dropped in a roughly linear way, and a significant reduction was already evident by age about 40.

The CDR3, cysteine through phenylalanine, is 16 amino acids long. Kept here is only the CDR3 DNA, which spans 48 bases and is read in frame from base 1. Cut back by 4 bases and 7 bases, the V and J ends lie 21 bases apart. According to the germline V gene, CDR1 reads SGDLS and CDR2 reads YYNGEE. A note on this clonotype: Its antigen is unknown. There are no base qualities to consult, and no much larger clone falls within one base.

Systemically healthy Caucasian individuals from Russia, 39 in total and aged about 6 to 95 years, were included as donors. Approximately 10 milliliters of peripheral blood were collected from each donor into EDTA-treated Vacutainer tubes. Ficoll-Paque density-gradient centrifugation was used to isolate PBMCs, with at least 6.5 million obtained per sample. Total RNA was extracted from PBMCs with Trizol reagent, with at least 6 micrograms obtained per sample. Naive CD45RAhigh/CD27high T cell percentages were measured by flow cytometry on a PBMC aliquot from every donor. Library construction relied on 5' RACE. TCRdb names Illumina HiSeq 2500 as the instrument used. A second roughly 6 to 12 cycle PCR used a sample-barcoded 5' primer and a J-beta primer mix. A unique molecular identifier was introduced onto each TCR beta cDNA molecule by a template-switch 5' adaptor carrying 12 random nucleotides. Each sample yielded at least 2.5 million CDR3-containing paired-end reads. First-strand cDNA was synthesized from all RNA with the Mint cDNA synthesis kit, primed by a TRBC-specific oligonucleotide. After uracil-DNA glycosylase treatment, a first 18-cycle PCR used universal primers M1SS and BC2_uni_R on all cDNA. The study's own analysis went as follows. For normalization, 1 million high-quality reads were randomly selected from each sample, with every read carrying a distinct molecular identifier. Reads with shared molecular identifiers were discarded instead of being binned into consensus sequences. MiTCR, set to a Q25 quality threshold and the strictest error-elimination algorithm, was used for CDR3 identification, clonotype clustering and error correction. A nonparametric unseen species model using Euler transformation provided a lower-bound estimate of total TCR beta diversity. TCRdb took the public reads, trimmed them with fastp at Q25, ran MiXCR for clone calling and kept in-frame beta chains. Rows are combined by CDR3 protein, so each entry shows the most common genes and DNA. These V and J calls originate from TCRdb's pipeline instead of the authors' own analysis. This sample has about 1.7 million distinct CDR3 sequences in its table, and 28% of those were observed once. The top ten constitute 6.5% to 8.5% of the sample.

The chain is made from TRBV9 and TRBJ2-1; TRBD2 is possibly the D segment (5 matching bases). The sample was blood. The clonotype comes from a young woman in good health. The CDR3 loop reads CASSPIASLGKNEQFF. The nucleotides read TGTGCCAGCAGCCCTATAGCGAGCCTGGGGAAAAATGAGCAGTTCTTC.